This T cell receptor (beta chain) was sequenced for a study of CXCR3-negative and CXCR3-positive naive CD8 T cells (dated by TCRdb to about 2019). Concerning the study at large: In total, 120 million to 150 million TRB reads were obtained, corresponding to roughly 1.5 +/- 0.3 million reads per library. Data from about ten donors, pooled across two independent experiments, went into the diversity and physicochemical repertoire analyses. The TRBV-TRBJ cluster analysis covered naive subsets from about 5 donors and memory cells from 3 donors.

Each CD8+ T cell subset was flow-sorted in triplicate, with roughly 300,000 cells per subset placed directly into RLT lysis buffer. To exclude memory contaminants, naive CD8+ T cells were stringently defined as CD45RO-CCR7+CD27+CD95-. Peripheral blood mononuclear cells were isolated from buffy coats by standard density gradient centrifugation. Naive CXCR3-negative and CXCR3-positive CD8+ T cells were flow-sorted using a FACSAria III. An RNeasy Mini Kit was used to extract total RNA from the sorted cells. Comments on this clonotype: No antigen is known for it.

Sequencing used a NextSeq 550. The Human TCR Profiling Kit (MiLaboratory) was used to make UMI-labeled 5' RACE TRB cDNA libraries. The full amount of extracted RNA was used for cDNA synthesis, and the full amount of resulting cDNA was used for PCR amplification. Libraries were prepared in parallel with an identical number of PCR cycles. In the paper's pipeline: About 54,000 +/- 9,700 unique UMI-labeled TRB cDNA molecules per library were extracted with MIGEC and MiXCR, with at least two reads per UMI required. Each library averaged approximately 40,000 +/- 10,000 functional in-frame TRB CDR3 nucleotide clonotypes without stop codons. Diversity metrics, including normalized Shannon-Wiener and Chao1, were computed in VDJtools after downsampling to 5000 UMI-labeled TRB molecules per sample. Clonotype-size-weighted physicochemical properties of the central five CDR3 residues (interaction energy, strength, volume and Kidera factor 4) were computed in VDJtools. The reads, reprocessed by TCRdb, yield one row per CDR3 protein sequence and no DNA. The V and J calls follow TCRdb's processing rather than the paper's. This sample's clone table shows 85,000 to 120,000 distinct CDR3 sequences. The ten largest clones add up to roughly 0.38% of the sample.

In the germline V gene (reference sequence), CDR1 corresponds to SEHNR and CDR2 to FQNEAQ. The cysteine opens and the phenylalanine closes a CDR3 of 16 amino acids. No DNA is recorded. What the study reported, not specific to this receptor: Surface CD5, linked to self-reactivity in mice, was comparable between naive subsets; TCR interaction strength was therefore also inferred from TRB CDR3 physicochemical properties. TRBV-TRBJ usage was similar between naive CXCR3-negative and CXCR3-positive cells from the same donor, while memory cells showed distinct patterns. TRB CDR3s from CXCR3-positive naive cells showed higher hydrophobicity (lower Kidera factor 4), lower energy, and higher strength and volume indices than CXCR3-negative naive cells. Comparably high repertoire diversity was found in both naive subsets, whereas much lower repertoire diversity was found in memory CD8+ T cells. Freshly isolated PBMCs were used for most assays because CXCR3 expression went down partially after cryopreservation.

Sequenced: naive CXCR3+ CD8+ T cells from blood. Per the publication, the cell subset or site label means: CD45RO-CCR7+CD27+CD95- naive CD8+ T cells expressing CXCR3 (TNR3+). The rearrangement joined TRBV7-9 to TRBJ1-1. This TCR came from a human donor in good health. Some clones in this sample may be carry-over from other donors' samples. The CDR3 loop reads CASSLPRAGGNTEAFF.